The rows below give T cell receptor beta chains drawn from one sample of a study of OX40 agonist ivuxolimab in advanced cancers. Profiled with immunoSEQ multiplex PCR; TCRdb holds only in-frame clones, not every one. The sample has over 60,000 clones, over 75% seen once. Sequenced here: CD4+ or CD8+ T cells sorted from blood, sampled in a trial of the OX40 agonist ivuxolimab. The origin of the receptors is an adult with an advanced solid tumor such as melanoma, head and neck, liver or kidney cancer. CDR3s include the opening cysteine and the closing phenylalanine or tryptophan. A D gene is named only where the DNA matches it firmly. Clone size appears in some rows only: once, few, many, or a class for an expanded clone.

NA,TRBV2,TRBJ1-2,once,TGTGCCAGCAGTGAAGCGCTTCCGGGGGCGGGGACCGGCTACACCTTC,CASSEALPGAGTGYTF
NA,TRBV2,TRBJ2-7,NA,TGTGCCAGCAGTACCGGACAGTTAACGGCCTACGAGCAGTACTTC,CASSTGQLTAYEQYF
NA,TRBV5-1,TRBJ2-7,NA,TGCGCCAGCAAAGTGGCCTCCGACGGAGGCTACGAGCAGTACTTC,CASKVASDGGYEQYF
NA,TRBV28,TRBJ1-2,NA,TGTGCCAGCAGTTTTGAAGGGTATGGCTACACCTTC,CASSFEGYGYTF
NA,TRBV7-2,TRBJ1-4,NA,TGTGCCAGCAGCTTAATAGCGGTCGGCTCAACTAATGAAAAACTGTTTTTT,CASSLIAVGSTNEKLFF
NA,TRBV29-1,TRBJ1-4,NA,TGCAGCGTTGACCCGGGGCAAGGAAAACTGTTTTTT,CSVDPGQGKLFF
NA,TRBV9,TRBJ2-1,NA,TGTGCCAGCAGCGTAGAGGATGAGCAGTTCTTC,CASSVEDEQFF
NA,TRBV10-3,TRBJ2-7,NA,TGTGCCATCACCCACAGCTCCAGCTCCTACGAGCAGTACTTC,CAITHSSSSYEQYF
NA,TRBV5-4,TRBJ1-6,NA,TGTGCCAGCAGCTTGGGCGTGGGGGTTCCGGCACCCCTCCACTTT,CASSLGVGVPAPLHF
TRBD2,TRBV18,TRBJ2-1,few,TGTGCCAGCTCAAGACTAGCGGGAGTTGATGAGCAGTTCTTC,CASSRLAGVDEQFF
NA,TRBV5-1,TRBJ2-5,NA,TGCGCCAGCAGAGGGGAGGAGACCCAGTACTTC,CASRGEETQYF
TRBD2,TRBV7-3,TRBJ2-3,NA,TGTGCCAGCAGCGAGACTAGCGGGGGGTTCTCTAGCACAGATACGCAGTATTTT,CASSETSGGFSSTDTQYF
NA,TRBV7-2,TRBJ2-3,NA,TGTGCCAGCAGCTTTTTCACAGATACGCAGTATTTT,CASSFFTDTQYF
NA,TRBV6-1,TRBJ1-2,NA,TGTGCCAGCAGTACCCGACAGGCCTTTGACTATGGCTACACCTTC,CASSTRQAFDYGYTF
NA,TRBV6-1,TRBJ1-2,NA,TGTGCCAGCAGTCAGGGGACAACTAACTATGGCTACACCTTC,CASSQGTTNYGYTF
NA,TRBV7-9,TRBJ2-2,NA,TGTGCCAGCAGCCGGCCCGGGGCTGCGAACACCGGGGAGCTGTTTTTT,CASSRPGAANTGELFF
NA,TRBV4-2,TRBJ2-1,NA,TGTGCCAGCAGCCAAGATCAGACTATTGAGCAGTTCTTC,CASSQDQTIEQFF
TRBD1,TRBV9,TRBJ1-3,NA,TGTGCCAGCACCAGGACAGGGGACTCTGGAAACACCATATATTTT,CASTRTGDSGNTIYF
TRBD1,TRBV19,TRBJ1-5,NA,TGTGCCACCCATGTTTCAGGGGGGGCGAGCAATCAGCCCCAGCATTTT,CATHVSGGASNQPQHF
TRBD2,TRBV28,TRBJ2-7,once,TGTGCCAGCGGTCCGGGGGGATCTGCTCGCGAGCAGTACTTC,CASGPGGSAREQYF
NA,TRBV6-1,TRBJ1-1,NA,TGTGCCAGCAGTGCACGACTACAGGGAGGTAGGGCTGAAGCTTTCTTT,CASSARLQGGRAEAFF
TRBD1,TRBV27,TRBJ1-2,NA,TGTGCCAGCAGTTCCACCCCGGGACAGACCTATGGCTACACCTTC,CASSSTPGQTYGYTF
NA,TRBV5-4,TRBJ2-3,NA,TGTGCCAGCAGCTTTCCCATCCGGGACCCCACAGATACGCAGTATTTT,CASSFPIRDPTDTQYF
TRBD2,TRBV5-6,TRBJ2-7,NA,TGTGCCAGCAGCTTGGTAGCGGGCGCAAGAACCTACGAGCAGTACTTC,CASSLVAGARTYEQYF
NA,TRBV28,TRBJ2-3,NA,TGTGCCAGCAGTTTCAGACTGGGGCTAACTAGCACAGATACGCAGTATTTT,CASSFRLGLTSTDTQYF
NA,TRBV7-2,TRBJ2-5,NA,TGTGCCAGCAGCTTAGCGCTAGAGACCCAGTACTTC,CASSLALETQYF
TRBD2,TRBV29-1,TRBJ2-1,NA,TGCAGCGTTGAAAGAACTAGCGGGAGGAACAATGAGCAGTTCTTC,CSVERTSGRNNEQFF
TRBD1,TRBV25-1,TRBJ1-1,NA,TGTGCCAGCAGTGATCAGGGGGATTCTAACACTGAAGCTTTCTTT,CASSDQGDSNTEAFF
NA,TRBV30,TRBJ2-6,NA,TGTGCCTGCTACCCCTTGTCGGGGTCGGGTCCTGGGGCCAACGTCCTGACTTTC,CACYPLSGSGPGANVLTF
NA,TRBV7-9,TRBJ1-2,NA,TGTGCCAGCAGCACCCAAGACACCACCTATGGCTACACCTTC,CASSTQDTTYGYTF
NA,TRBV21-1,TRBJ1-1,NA,TGTGCCAGCGGCCCGGGACAGAAGAGGGGTGAAGCTTTCTTT,CASGPGQKRGEAFF
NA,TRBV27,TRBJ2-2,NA,TGTGCCAGCAGTCCGGGGACCGTGAACACCGGGGAGCTGTTTTTT,CASSPGTVNTGELFF
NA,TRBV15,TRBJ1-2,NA,TGTGCCACCAGCAGAGATCCCGTTAACTATGGCTACACCTTC,CATSRDPVNYGYTF
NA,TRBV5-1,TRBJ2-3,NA,TGCGCCAGCAGCTTGGCGGGGGCACTCACAGATACGCAGTATTTT,CASSLAGALTDTQYF
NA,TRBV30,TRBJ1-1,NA,TGTGCCTGGGACCAAACGAGGACTGAAGCTTTCTTT,CAWDQTRTEAFF
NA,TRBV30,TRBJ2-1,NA,TGTGCCTGTAGAGGAGGGAATGAGCAGTTCTTC,CACRGGNEQFF
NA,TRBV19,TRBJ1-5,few,TGTGCCAGTAGTATGGTTGGCAGCCTAGGGTGGCTTAGCAATCAGCCCCAGCATTTT,CASSMVGSLGWLSNQPQHF
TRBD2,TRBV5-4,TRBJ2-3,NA,TGTGCCAGCAGCCCGGGCGGGAGAGAAGATACGCAGTATTTT,CASSPGGREDTQYF
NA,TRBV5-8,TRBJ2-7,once,TGTGCCAGCAGCCCGACAGGGACTTACGAGCAGTACTTC,CASSPTGTYEQYF
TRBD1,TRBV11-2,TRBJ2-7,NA,TGTGCCAGCAGCACTAGGACAGGGGAAGAGCAGTACTTC,CASSTRTGEEQYF
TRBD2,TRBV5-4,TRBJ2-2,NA,TGTGCCAGCAGGCTTGGACTAGCGGGGGACACCGGGGAGCTGTTTTTT,CASRLGLAGDTGELFF